This section outlines one TCR beta chain sequence together with its context. Trimming pared 0 bases from V and 4 bases from J, leaving 10 bases between. This CDR3 has 14 residues. Germline V gene data show CDR1 as GTSNPN and CDR2 as SVGIG (reference sequence). This entry belongs to a study of cytomegalovirus exposure and HLA in healthy donors. Both 60 Vbeta primers and 13 Jbeta primers went into the PCR. Assay: immunoSEQ multiplex PCR; the TCRdb copy retains only in-frame clones and omits some. The data show tens of thousands of clones, around nine tenths seen once. The chain links TRBV30 to TRBJ2-1; D is perhaps TRBD1 (5 bases). The source of this sequence is a man aged 25-40 years in good health and CMV-seropositive. Material for sequencing was PBMCs. The CDR3 DNA sequence: TGTGCCTGGAGTGTAGGCCAGGGTTACAATGAGCAGTTCTTC. Its translation: CAWSVGQGYNEQFF.